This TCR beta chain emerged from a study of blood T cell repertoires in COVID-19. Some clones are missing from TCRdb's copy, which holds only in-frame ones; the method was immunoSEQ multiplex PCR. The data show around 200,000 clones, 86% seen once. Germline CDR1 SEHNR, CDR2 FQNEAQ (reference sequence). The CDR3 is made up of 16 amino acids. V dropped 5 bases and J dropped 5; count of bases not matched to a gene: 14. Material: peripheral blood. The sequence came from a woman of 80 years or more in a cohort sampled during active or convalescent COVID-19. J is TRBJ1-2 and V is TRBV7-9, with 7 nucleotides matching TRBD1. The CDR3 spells CASSLPGTAMVYGYTF. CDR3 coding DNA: TGTGCCAGCAGCCTCCCCGGGACAGCTATGGTGTATGGCTACACCTTC.